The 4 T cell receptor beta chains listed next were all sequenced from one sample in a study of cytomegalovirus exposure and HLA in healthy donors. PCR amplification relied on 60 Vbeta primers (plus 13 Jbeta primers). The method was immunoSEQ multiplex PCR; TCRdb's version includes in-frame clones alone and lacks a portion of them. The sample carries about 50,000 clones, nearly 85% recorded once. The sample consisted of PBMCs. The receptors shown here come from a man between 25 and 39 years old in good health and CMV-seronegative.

The CDR3 coding sequence is TGTGCCAGTAGTATCGCGGCTCATTCGACGAGACTGTTTTTT. This sequence encodes CASSIAAHSTRLFF. V usage is TRBV19 and J usage is TRBJ1-4; D uncertain. This CDR3 is 14 amino acids long. The germline V and J ends were trimmed by 3 bases and 13 bases, with 18 bases remaining between them. Germline CDR1 is LNHDA and CDR2 is SQIVND (reference sequence). The whole variable domain, filled in from reference TRBV19 and TRBJ1-4, reads DGGITQSPKYLFRKEGQNVTLSCEQNLNHDAMYWYRQDPGQGLRLIYYSQIVNDFQKGDIAEGYSVSREKKESFPLTVTSAQKNPTAFYLCASSIAAHSTRLFFGSGTQLSVL.

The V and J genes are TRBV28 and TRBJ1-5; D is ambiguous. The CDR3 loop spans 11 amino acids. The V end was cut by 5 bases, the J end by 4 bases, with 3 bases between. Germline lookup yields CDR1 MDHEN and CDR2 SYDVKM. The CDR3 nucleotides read TGTGCCAGCAGTACTAATCAGCCCCAGCATTTT. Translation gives CASSTNQPQHF.

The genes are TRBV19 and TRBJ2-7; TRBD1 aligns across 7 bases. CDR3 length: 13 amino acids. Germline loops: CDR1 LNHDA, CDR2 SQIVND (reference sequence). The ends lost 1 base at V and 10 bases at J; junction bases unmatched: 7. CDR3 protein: CASSIGLGTDQYF. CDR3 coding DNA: TGTGCCAGTAGTATAGGGTTGGGGACAGATCAGTACTTC.

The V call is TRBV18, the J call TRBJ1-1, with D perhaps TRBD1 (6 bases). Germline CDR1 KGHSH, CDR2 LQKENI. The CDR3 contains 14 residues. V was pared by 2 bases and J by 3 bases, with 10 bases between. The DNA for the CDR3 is TGTGCCAGCTCACCATCCCACAGGGACACTGAAGCTTTCTTT. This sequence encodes CASSPSHRDTEAFF.